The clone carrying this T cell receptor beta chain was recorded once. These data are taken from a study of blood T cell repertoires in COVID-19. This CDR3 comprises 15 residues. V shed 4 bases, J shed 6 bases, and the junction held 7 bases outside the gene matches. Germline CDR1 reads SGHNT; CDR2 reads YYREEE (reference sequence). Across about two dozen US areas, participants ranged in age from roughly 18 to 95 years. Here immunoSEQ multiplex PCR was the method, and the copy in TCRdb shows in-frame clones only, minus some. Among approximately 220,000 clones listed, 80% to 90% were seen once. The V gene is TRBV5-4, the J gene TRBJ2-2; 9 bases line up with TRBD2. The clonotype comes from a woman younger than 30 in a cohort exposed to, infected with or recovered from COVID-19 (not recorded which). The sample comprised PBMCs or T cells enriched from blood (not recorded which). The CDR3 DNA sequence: TGTGCCAGCAGCCCGATAGCGGGAGAGGCCGGGGAGCTGTTTTTT. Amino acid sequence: CASSPIAGEAGELFF.